What follows are 21 T cell receptor beta chains derived from one specimen sequenced in a study of blood T cell repertoires in COVID-19. Clones were read by immunoSEQ multiplex PCR, and TCRdb kept only the in-frame ones, dropping some. The table lists 150,000 to 200,000 clones, around three quarters of them singletons, with about a sixth in the top ten. Input material: PBMCs or T cells enriched from blood (not recorded which). These receptors originate from a woman between 50 and 59 years old with acute COVID-19.

The chain uses TRBV2 and TRBJ1-5; 8 bases fit TRBD1. Germline CDR1 is SNHLY and CDR2 is FYNNEI. V lost 8 bases and J lost 1; bases outside the gene matches: 4. This CDR3 has 14 amino acids. Here the CDR3 DNA reads TGTGCCAGCCAGGACAGGGCCAGCAATCAGCCCCAGCATTTT. Its translation: CASQDRASNQPQHF.

This chain connects TRBV24-1 to TRBJ2-5, with 8 bases lining up with TRBD2. The V segment lost 4 bases and the J segment 5 bases; nucleotides outside the gene matches: 8. The CDR3 runs to 15 residues. Germline CDR1 is KGHDR and CDR2 is SFDVKD. CDR3: CATSDTRASGETQYF. The CDR3 DNA reads TGTGCCACCAGTGACACTCGAGCTAGCGGGGAGACCCAGTACTTC.

A single count supports this clone. The chain joins TRBV19 to TRBJ2-5, with 8 positions matching TRBD2. This CDR3 is built from 14 residues. Per the germline V gene, CDR1 is LNHDA and CDR2 is SQIVND (reference sequence). The V segment lost 7 bases and the J segment 1 base; nucleotides outside the gene matches: 5. CDR3 bases: TGTGCCAGTACCCTCGGGGGGGCCCAAGAGACCCAGTACTTC. Protein sequence: CASTLGGAQETQYF.

CDR3 sequence: CASSLREESTF. CDR3 nucleotide sequence: TGTGCCAGCAGTTTACGGGAGGAGTCCACCTTC. The chain recombines TRBV28 with TRBJ1-2; D not resolved. This CDR3 has 11 amino acids. V was shortened by 2 bases and J by 13 bases, with 11 bases between the two germline ends. Germline V gene sequence: CDR1 MDHEN, CDR2 SYDVKM.

The V call is TRBV6-5, the J call TRBJ1-2; TRBD1 aligns across 9 bases. Looked up from germline, CDR1 is MNHEY and CDR2 is SVGAGI. The trim removed 9 bases at V and 4 bases at J, leaving 12 bases unmatched. The CDR3 spans 15 residues. The CDR3 nucleotides are TGTGCCAGTTGGATTGGGACAGGGAAGGGCTATGGCTACACCTTC. Amino acid sequence: CASWIGTGKGYGYTF.

The rearrangement uses TRBV13 and TRBJ2-2; tentatively, D is TRBD1 (5 bases). The CDR3 loop spans 15 amino acids. Germline assignment: CDR1 PRHDT and CDR2 FYEKMQ (reference sequence). The germline V and J ends were trimmed by 4 bases and 1 base, with 10 bases remaining between them. CDR3 nucleotide sequence: TGTGCCAGCAGCTCCCCGCAGGGGAACACCGGGGAGCTGTTTTTT. Protein sequence: CASSSPQGNTGELFF.

The chain has TRBV5-8 and TRBJ1-5, with D perhaps TRBD1 (6 bases). CDR1 and CDR2 (germline): SGHTS, YDEGEE. This CDR3 spans 14 amino acids. Trimming pared 2 bases from V and 8 bases from J, leaving 14 bases between. This CDR3 is CASSLPQGGEPQHF. The CDR3 coding sequence is TGTGCCAGCAGCTTACCACAGGGTGGTGAGCCCCAGCATTTT.

The rearrangement uses TRBV6-2 or TRBV6-3 and TRBJ2-3; tentatively, D is TRBD2 (5 bases). The CDR3 extends over 15 amino acids. Trimming removed 6 bases at V and 2 bases at J, with 15 bases between. CDR1 is MNHEY, CDR2 SVGEGT, per germline. CDR3 amino acids: CASSERRAITDTQYF. The CDR3 nucleotides are TGTGCCAGCAGCGAGCGGCGGGCGATCACAGATACGCAGTATTTT.

The chain uses TRBV19 and TRBJ2-2, with 7 positions matching TRBD2. CDR1 is LNHDA, CDR2 SQIVND, per germline (reference sequence). V gave up 5 bases and J gave up 5 bases; unmatched junction bases: 11. The CDR3 loop spans 16 amino acids. The DNA for the CDR3 is TGTGCCAGTAGTTTCGTTCCGGGACTAAGAACCGGGGAGCTGTTTTTT. This translates into CASSFVPGLRTGELFF.

CDR3 sequence reads: CASIGQGITDTQYF. In DNA, the CDR3 is TGTGCCAGCATAGGACAGGGGATCACAGATACGCAGTATTTT. The chain recombines TRBV4-2 with TRBJ2-3; 9 bases are a match to TRBD1. The germline CDR1 and CDR2 sequences are LGHNA and YNFKEQ. V lost 7 bases, J lost 2 bases, and 4 bases stayed unmatched. This CDR3 spans 14 amino acids.

CDR3 in DNA: TGTGCCAGCAGCTTCACTAGCGCAGATACGCAGTATTTT. It translates to CASSFTSADTQYF. The rearrangement links TRBV7-9 to TRBJ2-3; 7 bases are shared with TRBD2. The CDR3 spans 13 residues. With V trimmed by 3 bases and J by 4 bases, 1 base remained unmatched. Germline values: CDR1 SEHNR, CDR2 FQNEAQ (reference sequence).

The genes are TRBV27 and TRBJ1-2, with a weak D call TRBD1 (6 bases). Germline values: CDR1 MNHEY, CDR2 SMNVEV (reference sequence). Trimming removed 5 bases from V and 5 bases from J, with 15 bases in between. This CDR3 has 14 residues. Written as DNA, the CDR3 is TGTGCCAGCAGTGGCCCAGGGGACGCATATGGCTACACCTTC. It is translated as CASSGPGDAYGYTF.

The rearrangement links TRBV18 to TRBJ2-5; 7 bases are a match to TRBD1. CDR3 length: 15 amino acids. The ends lost 2 bases at V and 7 bases at J; junction bases unmatched: 10. The germline V gene encodes CDR1 KGHSH and CDR2 LQKENI. The CDR3 DNA reads TGTGCCAGCTCACCAAACAGGGGAGATCGTGGGACCCAGTACTTC. Amino acid sequence: CASSPNRGDRGTQYF.

In its sample, this clone was seen once. This chain connects TRBV19 to TRBJ2-1; D is ambiguous. Germline CDR1 is LNHDA and CDR2 is SQIVND (reference sequence). V dropped 7 bases and J dropped 3 bases, with 13 bases sitting between them. This CDR3 comprises 14 residues. DNA of the CDR3: TGTGCCAGTAAACCCCATTCCGGCTACAATGAGCAGTTCTTC. Translating gives CASKPHSGYNEQFF.

Only one count was recorded for this clone. The rearrangement links TRBV29-1 to TRBJ2-1; a weak D match, TRBD1 (6 bases). Deletions cut 2 bases from V and 7 bases from J, with 18 bases between. CDR1 SQVTM and CDR2 ANQGSEA come from the germline V gene. The CDR3 totals 15 residues. The CDR3 nucleotides read TGCAGCGTTGAAAGAGCAGGGGACGTGGCGAATGAGCAGTTCTTC. It translates to CSVERAGDVANEQFF.

This clone was counted ten times or more. The rearrangement links TRBV28 to TRBJ1-5, with a possible D match to TRBD1 (5 bases). Trimming took off 2 bases at V and 0 bases at J, with 11 bases between the two ends. The CDR3 loop spans 16 amino acids. CDR1 and CDR2 from the germline V gene are MDHEN and SYDVKM. The CDR3 nucleotides are TGTGCCAGCAGTTTAGAAGACAGCAATAGCAATCAGCCCCAGCATTTT. Its translation: CASSLEDSNSNQPQHF.

The chain employs TRBV5-1 and TRBJ1-4; TRBD1 matches at 9 bases. This CDR3 is 14 amino acids long. The V and J ends lost 4 bases and 7 bases, in that order; junction bases with no gene match: 5. Germline V gene data show CDR1 as SGHRS and CDR2 as YFSETQ. CDR3 DNA: TGCGCCAGCAGCCACAGGGGGCAGGGTGAAAAACTGTTTTTT. This encodes CASSHRGQGEKLFF.

J is TRBJ1-6 and V is TRBV25-1; 7 nucleotides match TRBD1. The CDR3 runs to 17 residues. CDR1 is MGHDK, CDR2 SYGVNS, per germline. The junction had 10 bases not matched to a gene; V was cut back by 1 base and J by 7 bases. CDR3 DNA: TGTGCCAGCAGTGAATTGGGGTCAGGGGGTGTCAATTCACCCCTCCACTTT. As protein: CASSELGSGGVNSPLHF.

The chain combines TRBV11-2 with TRBJ2-5; D is unresolved. From germline, CDR1 is SGHAT and CDR2 FQNNGV. The CDR3 is 12 amino acids. The V and J ends lost 3 bases and 5 bases respectively, with 7 bases between them. CDR3 DNA: TGTGCCAGCAGCTTGACCGGGGAGACCCAGTACTTC. This encodes CASSLTGETQYF.

The V gene is TRBV4-3, the J gene TRBJ1-2, with D perhaps matching TRBD1 (5 bases). Trimming removed 0 bases at V and 4 bases at J, with 18 bases between. Germline loops: CDR1 LGHNA, CDR2 YSLEER. CDR3 length: 17 residues. The CDR3 here is CASSQDDFGGSGYGYTF. The CDR3 nucleotides read TGCGCCAGCAGCCAAGATGATTTCGGGGGGTCAGGCTATGGCTACACCTTC.

This chain joins TRBV5-1 and TRBJ1-3; 7 bases align to TRBD1. The junction had 10 bases not matched to a gene; V was cut back by 1 base and J by 0 bases. CDR1 and CDR2 from the germline V gene are SGHRS and YFSETQ. This CDR3 contains 18 residues. The CDR3 sequence: CASSLYGRTGISGNTIYF. Written as DNA, the CDR3 is TGCGCCAGCAGCTTGTATGGGAGGACAGGCATCTCTGGAAACACCATATATTTT.